Given below is one T cell receptor (beta chain) in context. What it recognizes is unknown. The data were taken from a study of blood T cells in healthy people across ages. The CDR3 has 16 residues. V dropped 0 bases and J dropped 6 bases, with 15 bases sitting between them. The germline V gene has CDR1 MGHRA and CDR2 YSYEKL. It was with a sample-barcoded 5' primer and a J-beta primer mix that a second PCR of about 6 to 12 cycles was run. TCRdb analysed the 5' RACE reads with MiXCR anew, one entry per CDR3 protein. Of fewer than 1,200,000 distinct CDR3 sequences listed, about 23% are singletons. General study points: Older age coincided with a roughly linear decline in TCR beta diversity per million T cells.

The data were also submitted as part of a second study, on T cells of mothers and their children. This second report adds: Using the M1S primer, the second PCR added sample barcodes along with 2-4 random nucleotides.

Sequencing was performed on blood. The chain employs TRBV4-1 and TRBJ1-3, with no clear D. The sequence derives from a girl aged 2-10 years in good health. The DNA of the CDR3 is TGCGCCAGCAGCCAAGATCCGCGTTCCACCGAAAACACCATATATTTT. Translated, it gives CASSQDPRSTENTIYF.